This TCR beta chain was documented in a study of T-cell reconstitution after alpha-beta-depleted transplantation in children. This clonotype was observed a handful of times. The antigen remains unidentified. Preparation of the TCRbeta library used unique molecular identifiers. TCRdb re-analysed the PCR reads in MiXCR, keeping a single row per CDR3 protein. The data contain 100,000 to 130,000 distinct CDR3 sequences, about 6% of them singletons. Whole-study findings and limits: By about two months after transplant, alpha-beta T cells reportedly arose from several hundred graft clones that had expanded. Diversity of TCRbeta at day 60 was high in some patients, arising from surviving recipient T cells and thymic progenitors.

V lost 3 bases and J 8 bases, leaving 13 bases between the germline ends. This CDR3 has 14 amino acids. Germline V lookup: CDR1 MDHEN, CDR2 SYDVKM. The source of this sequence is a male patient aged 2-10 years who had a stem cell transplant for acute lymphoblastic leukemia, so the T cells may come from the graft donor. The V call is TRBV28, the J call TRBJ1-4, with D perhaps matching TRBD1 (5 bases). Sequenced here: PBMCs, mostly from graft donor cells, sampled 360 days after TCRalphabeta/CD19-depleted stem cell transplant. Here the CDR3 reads CASSLGGDLEKLFF. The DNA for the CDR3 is TGTGCCAGCAGTTTGGGGGGGGACTTGGAAAAACTGTTTTTT.